The entry that follows covers one T cell receptor (beta chain) sequence. The source of the sample is a study of graft-versus-host responses after intestinal transplantation. Study-wide context: Transplant types were multivisceral, liver-intestinal, or isolated intestinal. The whole recipient group had anti-thymocyte globulin induction followed by tacrolimus and steroids for around 3 years.

The data were produced by immunoSEQ multiplex PCR, yet TCRdb's version contains in-frame clones alone and is incomplete. The table has roughly 12,000 clones, 80% to 90% seen once. The germline gives CDR1 SGDLS, CDR2 YYNGEE. Trimming pared 1 base from V and 4 bases from J, leaving 5 bases between. The CDR3 has 13 amino acids. Sequencing was performed on PBMCs, taken just under 130 days after transplant. The clonotype originates from a human patient who received an intestinal transplant, so some T cells may come from the graft donor. The chain combines TRBV9 with TRBJ2-2; D remains unclear. The CDR3 loop reads CASSVLGTGELFF. The DNA for the CDR3 is TGTGCCAGCAGCGTACTAGGCACCGGGGAGCTGTTTTTT.